This T cell receptor (beta chain) was profiled in a study of blood T cell repertoires in COVID-19 (TCRdb year 2020). For context, the study as a whole: Samples from collaborators originated in the United States, Italy and Spain and spanned both the acute and convalescent phases of COVID-19. Deeply sampled blood TCRbeta repertoires from subjects exposed to, actively infected with, or recovered from COVID-19 were included in the dataset. The samples were drawn from two sources: the first 160 participants of the ongoing ImmuneRACE study, and fewer than 1,500 subjects contributed by 6 global collaborators. The sample metadata nearly always contained a de-identified subject ID, COVID-19 status, age in years and sex. Where HLA class I and class II types were available, the types were taken from metadata supplied by the sample provider, not from assay-based typing. The material from the prospective study consisted of cDNA or gDNA derived from T cells, B-cell-depleted T cells, or PBMCs. The repertoires were released in a freely available public database intended as a resource for research on the immune response to SARS-CoV-2.

TCRbeta CDR3 regions were amplified from genomic DNA by means of the immunoSEQ Assay, a bias-controlled multiplex PCR. Concerning the study's data processing: Nucleated cell counts per sample were estimated from amplification of reference gene primers within the assay. To quantify the absolute abundance of each unique TCRbeta CDR3 rearrangement, sequence reads were collapsed and filtered. Productive Simpson clonality was computed per sample as the square root of Simpson's diversity index over productive rearrangements. In its TCRdb copy, this immuneACCESS table keeps in-frame sequences only and misses some clones. Where compared with another copy, unresolved V genes explain less than half of these, and the others have no known cause. V and J calls and clone size come straight from that table; D and trimming were deduced from the DNA. The sample profile shows 150,000 to 200,000 clones; more than 80% of them were found once. The ten largest clones capture approximately 12% of the sample.

The CDR3 sequence holds 16 residues, the cysteine and phenylalanine included. This entry keeps only the CDR3 DNA: 48 bases, framed from base 1. V loses 0 bases at its end and J loses 6 bases; junction bases beyond the gene matches: 5. According to the germline V gene, CDR1 reads SGHVS and CDR2 reads FQNEAQ. As for this clone: There is no known antigen for this receptor. No much larger clone is present one base from it, and per-base qualities are unavailable.

General study outcomes and caveats: The quantity of clinical and demographic metadata differed by source and by participant and was supplied without curation.

Participants in the prospective study were aged about 18 to 90 years, lived in approximately 26 United States geographic areas, and enrolled through a virtual design. To assign participants to cohorts, the prospective study relied on clinical history that participants themselves reported in a screening survey and a study questionnaire. ImmuneRACE Cohort 3 recovered participants were defined by two consecutive negative NP/OP PCR tests, healthcare professional clearance, or symptom resolution. In the prospective study, mobile phlebotomists collected whole blood, serum and a nasopharyngeal or oropharyngeal swab from each participant. Prospective study participants could optionally give additional blood draws and questionnaires over an approximately 2-month period. Prospective study blood samples were shipped either frozen or at room temperature before DNA extraction.

The sequence links TRBV7-8 to TRBJ1-6; 7 of the junction bases match TRBD1. The specimen sequenced was PBMCs or T cells enriched from blood (not recorded which). This clonotype was obtained from a man between 45 and 60 years old who had recovered from COVID-19. At the DNA level, the sequence is TGTGCCAGCAGCTTAGCGAAGGGGACAGCTAATTCACCCCTCCACTTT. The translation is CASSLAKGTANSPLHF. Where the CDR3 stops, the reference TRBV7-8 and TRBJ1-6 genes take over; the full variable domain is GAGVSQSPRYKVAKRGQDVALRCDPISGHVSLFWYQQALGQGPEFLTYFQNEAQLDKSGLPSDRFFAERPEGSVSTLKIQRTQQEDSAVYLCASSLAKGTANSPLHFGNGTRLTVT.